This section outlines one T cell receptor beta chain sequence together with its context. These data come from a study of CD8 T cells in Susac syndrome. About the research overall: Blood was drawn from patients with Susac syndrome. At that point, they were therapy-naive, on corticosteroids, or on intravenous immunoglobulin alone.

Random hexamers were used to reverse transcribe roughly 0.5 to 1 ug of RNA. TCRdb analysed the immunoSEQ multiplex PCR reads with MiXCR anew, one entry per CDR3 protein. This repertoire shows under 95,000 distinct CDR3 sequences, 85% to 95% found once; its top ten account for about 0.28%. Germline V gives CDR1 DFQATT, CDR2 SNEGSKA (reference sequence). The V segment lost 6 bases and the J segment 8 bases; nucleotides outside the gene matches: 3. The CDR3 is 13 residues long. TEMRA cells were FACS-enriched, with CD8+ and CD4+ T cells isolated negatively. The chain couples TRBV20-1 to TRBJ2-1, with 14 bases that match TRBD2. Sequencing was performed on CD4+ T cells from PBMCs. This sequence was found in a human donor with Susac syndrome. In DNA, the CDR3 is TGCAGTGCCGGGACTAGCGGGGGTGATGAGCAGTTCTTC. Its translation is CSAGTSGGDEQFF.